The 28 T cell receptor beta chains below were found in one sample sequenced in a study of regulatory T cells in long-lasting Graves disease. Described time point: newly diagnosed GD, antithyroid drugs for less than 3 months. Extracted RNA from PBMCs served as the source of the TCR library. Through Arm-PCR of CDR3 regions and iRepertoire HTBI primers, TCR beta libraries were built. Using its own MiXCR run on the multiplex PCR reads, TCRdb lists one record per CDR3 protein. Seen here are 500,000 or so distinct CDR3 sequences, roughly 16% observed once, and the top ten hold 10% to 15%. This same sample was also taken into another study, of T cells in Graves' hyperthyroidism and ophthalmopathy.

Sequencing was performed on peripheral blood mononuclear cells (PBMCs), taken at new diagnosis, from a patient treated with antithyroid drugs. These receptors were obtained from a man aged 40-50 years with Graves disease.

On this clonotype: A far larger clone is a single base away, which makes a read error likely. V and J are TRBV6-1 and TRBJ1-1; D is ambiguous. Germline CDR1 and CDR2: MNHNS and SASEGT. This CDR3 is built from 13 residues. CDR3 sequence: CASSITVNTGAFF. The CDR3 bases are TGTGCCAGCAGCATAACAGTGAACACTGGAGCTTTCTTT.

This clonotype was detected many times. In nucleotides, the CDR3 is TGTGCAGCTCGGGGGACAGGGCGCGAGCAGTACTTC. This translates into CAARGTGREQYF. This rearrangement joins TRBV28 to TRBJ2-7; 9 positions agree with TRBD1. The germline CDR1 and CDR2 sequences are MDHEN and SYDVKM. The CDR3 has 12 amino acids.

This clonotype was seen a few times. The chain has TRBV20-1 and TRBJ2-7; possibly TRBD2 for D (5 bases). This CDR3 contains 13 residues. Trimming shortened V by 6 bases and J by 2 bases, and 14 bases separated the two germline ends. Germline assignment: CDR1 DFQATT and CDR2 SNEGSKA (reference sequence). The CDR3 DNA follows: TGCAGTGCCGGGGTAGATCGGGCCTACGAGCAGTACTTC. Translation gives CSAGVDRAYEQYF.

This clonotype was detected ten times or more. The genes are TRBV27 and TRBJ2-1; D is possibly TRBD2 (6 bases). The germline gives CDR1 MNHEY, CDR2 SMNVEV (reference sequence). There are 13 residues in the CDR3. V lost 5 bases, J lost 9 bases, and 14 bases lay in between. CDR3 protein: CASSPIPGGEQFF. The CDR3 DNA reads TGTGCCAGCAGTCCCATCCCCGGGGGTGAGCAGTTCTTC.

Only a few counts were recorded for this clonotype. The chain is built from TRBV7-9 and TRBJ2-1, with 8 bases matching TRBD1. Germline CDR1 and CDR2: SEHNR and FQNEAQ (reference sequence). CDR3 length equals 14 residues. With V trimmed by 5 bases and J by 8 bases, 8 bases remained unmatched. The CDR3 protein is CASSAGQGFDEQFF. The CDR3 DNA reads TGTGCCAGCAGCGCAGGACAGGGTTTCGATGAGCAGTTCTTC.

The table lists this clonotype with many counts. V usage is TRBV28 and J usage is TRBJ2-7; the match to TRBD2 covers 9 bases. CDR1 is MDHEN and CDR2 is SYDVKM in the germline V gene. J lost 0 bases, V lost 10 bases, and 4 bases had no gene match. This CDR3 comprises 13 residues. CDR3: CATFSGSSYEQYF. The CDR3 nucleotides read TGTGCCACCTTTAGCGGGAGCTCCTACGAGCAGTACTTC. The full variable domain, with the rest looked up from reference TRBV28 and TRBJ2-7, is DVKVTQSSRYLVKRTGEKVFLECVQDMDHENMFWYRQDPGLGLRLIYFSYDVKMKEKGDIPEGYSVSREKKERFSLILESASTNQTSMYLCATFSGSSYEQYFGPGTRLTVT.

Ten or more counts support this clonotype. V usage is TRBV12-3 or TRBV12-4 and J usage is TRBJ2-2; 8 nucleotides agree with TRBD1. The CDR3 is 14 amino acids. V trimming: 3 bases; J trimming: 7 bases; junction bases outside the gene matches: 4. CDR3 in amino acids: CASSLAGGSGELFF. CDR3 nucleotide sequence: TGTGCCAGCAGTTTGGCAGGGGGCAGCGGGGAGCTGTTTTTT.

There are many counts of this clonotype. The rearrangement links TRBV2 to TRBJ1-1, with unresolved D. Trimming cost V 8 bases and J 3 bases, with 13 bases left between them. The CDR3 has 13 residues. Germline lookup yields CDR1 SNHLY and CDR2 FYNNEI. As DNA, the CDR3 is TGTGCCAGCGGGAGGGAGCTCGACACTGAAGCTTTCTTT. Translation: CASGRELDTEAFF.

This clonotype was seen at least ten times. This chain uses TRBV4-1 with TRBJ2-7; 10 bases fit TRBD1. V was clipped by 1 base and J by 2 bases; unmatched bases: 2. Germline CDR1 is MGHRA and CDR2 is YSYEKL. The CDR3 is 15 amino acids. CDR3 nucleotides: TGCGCCAGCAGCCAAGTGGACAGGGGGACCTACGAGCAGTACTTC. Amino acids: CASSQVDRGTYEQYF.

This clonotype was seen at least ten times. The V and J genes are TRBV2 and TRBJ2-5; TRBD2 is a possible D gene (5 bases). Germline CDR1 SNHLY, CDR2 FYNNEI. The CDR3 loop spans 14 amino acids. Trimming pared 3 bases from V and 6 bases from J, leaving 14 bases between. CDR3 region: CASSDSLAAKTQYF. DNA of the CDR3: TGTGCCAGCAGTGATAGTCTAGCTGCGAAGACCCAGTACTTC.

This clonotype was recorded at least ten times. V gene TRBV12-3 or TRBV12-4 combines with J gene TRBJ2-7; D not resolved. Deletions cut 4 bases from V and 3 bases from J, with 7 bases between. This CDR3 comprises 12 residues. The CDR3 region has the DNA TGTGCCAGCAGTTCCGATAACTACGAGCAGTACTTC. Translated: CASSSDNYEQYF.

This clonotype was seen at least ten times. Its ends do not fully match the called genes, so a read error is possible. The CDR3 region has the DNA TGTGCCAGCAGCTCGGATTTCTCCTTGGGAGCCCCAGATACGCAGTATTTT. This gives the protein CASSSDFSLGAPDTQYF. This chain links TRBV5-1 with TRBJ2-3; perhaps TRBD2 as D (5 bases). Germline CDR1 and CDR2: SGHRS and YFSETQ. The CDR3 is 17 amino acids.

This clonotype showed up just a few times. The V and J genes are TRBV27 and TRBJ1-4; D is uncertain. Trimming took 3 bases from V and 8 from J, leaving 13 bases between them. CDR1 MNHEY and CDR2 SMNVEV come from the germline V gene (reference sequence). The CDR3 has 14 amino acids. The CDR3 DNA is TGTGCCAGCAGTTTGGGAAGGGAGGGAGAAAAACTGTTTTTT. Its translation: CASSLGREGEKLFF.

This clonotype was counted between two and nine times. The chain combines TRBV6-1 with TRBJ1-1, with D uncertain. Germline-derived CDR1 and CDR2 are MNHNS and SASEGT. CDR3 length: 13 amino acids. V lost 4 bases and J 2 bases, leaving 8 bases between the germline ends. CDR3 in DNA: TGTGCCAGCAGTGTTCGCAGTAACACTGAAGCTTTCTTT. Translating it yields CASSVRSNTEAFF.

This clonotype was picked up many times. The gene calls are TRBV9 and TRBJ2-2; a weak D match, TRBD2 (5 bases). Trimming cost V 0 bases and J 4 bases, with 22 bases left between them. Per the germline V gene, CDR1 is SGDLS and CDR2 is YYNGEE. The CDR3 is made up of 19 amino acids. CDR3 amino acids: CASSVATRGGRGGTGELFF. In DNA form, the CDR3 reads TGTGCCAGCAGCGTAGCTACAAGAGGTGGGAGAGGAGGCACCGGGGAGCTGTTTTTT. The whole variable domain, filled in from reference TRBV9 and TRBJ2-2, reads DSGVTQTPKHLITATGQRVTLRCSPRSGDLSVYWYQQSLDQGLQFLIQYYNGEERAKGNILERFSAQQFPDLHSELNLSSLELGDSALYFCASSVATRGGRGGTGELFFGEGSRLTVL.

This clonotype has just a few counts. The chain recombines TRBV20-1 with TRBJ1-6; 9 nucleotides line up with TRBD1. Unmatched junction bases numbered 7, after V lost 6 bases and J lost 10 bases. Germline CDR1 DFQATT, CDR2 SNEGSKA (reference sequence). This CDR3 is 13 amino acids long. The CDR3 spells CSAYVTGGSPLHF. The DNA for the CDR3 is TGCAGTGCATACGTGACAGGGGGATCACCCCTCCACTTT.

The chain employs TRBV14 and TRBJ2-1; the D is unclear. The CDR3 is 14 residues long. Germline CDR1 SGHDN, CDR2 FVKESK. The V end lost 0 bases, the J end lost 8 bases, and 11 bases lay between the germline ends. CDR3: CASSQDPARDEQFF. The CDR3 bases are TGTGCCAGCAGCCAAGATCCGGCCCGGGATGAGCAGTTCTTC.

The chain has TRBV9 and TRBJ2-7; the D gene is possibly TRBD1 (5 bases). V was clipped by 4 bases and J by 1 base, with 12 bases between them. Germline loops: CDR1 SGDLS, CDR2 YYNGEE. CDR3 length: 14 amino acids. CDR3 region: CASSSGQISYEQYF. The CDR3 DNA is TGTGCCAGCAGCTCCGGACAAATTTCCTACGAGCAGTACTTC.

This chain connects TRBV12-5 to TRBJ2-3, with D possibly being TRBD2 (6 bases). The CDR3 runs to 15 residues. With 7 bases removed from V and 7 bases from J, the gap between germline ends came to 21 bases. The germline gives CDR1 LGHNT, CDR2 FRNRAP. The CDR3 spells CASAPPQGGPNTQYF. The CDR3 DNA sequence: TGTGCTAGTGCCCCCCCTCAAGGAGGGCCAAATACGCAGTATTTT. Using reference TRBV12-5 and TRBJ2-3 for the parts outside the CDR3, the full variable domain is DARVTQTPRHKVTEMGQEVTMRCQPILGHNTVFWYRQTMMQGLELLAYFRNRAPLDDSGMPKDRFSAEMPDATLATLKIQPSEPRDSAVYFCASAPPQGGPNTQYFGPGTRLTVL.

V usage is TRBV6-4 and J usage is TRBJ2-2; 12 bases align to TRBD2. The CDR3 has 15 amino acids. The trim removed 7 bases at V and 4 bases at J, leaving 4 bases unmatched. Germline V lookup: CDR1 MRHNA, CDR2 SNTAGT. CDR3 DNA: TGTGCCAGCACCGAGACTAGCGGGAGCACCGGGGAGCTGTTTTTT. As protein: CASTETSGSTGELFF.

This clonotype showed up many times. The chain is built from TRBV6-1 and TRBJ2-1; 9 bases agree with TRBD1. V lost 8 bases to trimming and J lost 7 bases; unmatched junction nucleotides: 9. Germline CDR1 and CDR2: MNHNS and SASEGT. CDR3 size: 14 residues. The CDR3 protein is CASVRDRVGNEQFF. DNA for the CDR3: TGTGCCAGCGTCCGGGACAGGGTGGGTAATGAGCAGTTCTTC.

This clonotype appeared a few times. The chain uses TRBV20-1 and TRBJ2-7; D is perhaps TRBD1 (6 bases). CDR1 and CDR2 (germline): DFQATT, SNEGSKA (reference sequence). V was clipped by 3 bases and J by 4 bases, with 19 bases between them. This CDR3 is 15 amino acids long. The CDR3 DNA is TGCAGTGCTAGCGTACAGGGTCGCCGCCTTTACGAGCAGTACTTC. Its protein is CSASVQGRRLYEQYF.

This clonotype was counted at least ten times. The rearrangement links TRBV2 to TRBJ2-3; no clear D. Germline V gene sequence: CDR1 SNHLY, CDR2 FYNNEI. The CDR3 runs 13 residues. Trimming shortened V by 4 bases and J by 5 bases, and 10 bases separated the two germline ends. The CDR3 nucleotides are TGTGCCAGCAGTGTAATAGCAGGAGATACGCAGTATTTT. It is translated as CASSVIAGDTQYF.

This clonotype occurred many times. The chain links TRBV20-1 to TRBJ2-3; unclear D gene. The CDR3 extends over 13 amino acids. Trimming left V 7 bases short and J 4 bases short, with 15 bases between. From germline, CDR1 is DFQATT and CDR2 SNEGSKA (reference sequence). This CDR3 reads CSERPRVSDTQYF. DNA for the CDR3: TGCAGTGAACGACCTAGGGTCTCAGATACGCAGTATTTT.

This clonotype was seen only a few times. The chain carries TRBV9 and TRBJ2-1; TRBD2 matches 11 bases. This CDR3 has 17 amino acids. With 0 bases clipped from V and 1 base from J, the junction kept 3 bases outside the gene matches. Per the germline V gene, CDR1 is SGDLS and CDR2 is YYNGEE. CDR3 amino acids: CASSVAIAGGSYNEQFF. The CDR3 DNA follows: TGTGCCAGCAGCGTAGCAATAGCGGGAGGGTCCTACAATGAGCAGTTCTTC.

This clonotype was detected many times. The J gene is TRBJ2-7, the V gene TRBV12-3 or TRBV12-4, with a possible D match to TRBD1 (6 bases). Trimming removed 2 bases from V and 8 bases from J, with 13 bases in between. This CDR3 contains 13 residues. CDR3 amino acids: CASSLYRGHKQYF. The CDR3 nucleotides read TGTGCCAGCAGTTTATATAGGGGACACAAGCAGTACTTC.

This clonotype was counted only a few times. The J gene is TRBJ2-5, the V gene TRBV7-9; no clear D gene. Germline CDR1 and CDR2: SEHNR and FQNEAQ (reference sequence). This CDR3 has 15 residues. Trimming took off 4 bases at V and 2 bases at J, with 14 bases between the two ends. CDR3 residues: CASSSPEGPQETQYF. CDR3 nucleotides: TGTGCCAGCAGCTCGCCTGAAGGGCCTCAAGAGACCCAGTACTTC.

The chain links TRBV12-3 or TRBV12-4 to TRBJ2-7; 8 nucleotides line up with TRBD2. CDR3 length: 15 residues. The V gene end was trimmed by 7 bases and the J gene end by 2 bases; junction bases not matched to a gene: 10. The CDR3 here is CASNPGGERPYEQYF. CDR3 DNA sequence: TGTGCCAGCAATCCGGGGGGGGAGCGGCCCTACGAGCAGTACTTC.